This note documents a single T cell receptor beta chain sequence. The sample comes from a study of blood T cell repertoires in COVID-19. Study context: Material from acute and convalescent COVID-19 was sourced from the United States, Italy and Spain. Sources were T cells, B-cell-depleted T cells, or PBMCs; the material itself was cDNA or gDNA.

Germline-derived CDR1 and CDR2 are SGHRS and YFSETQ. Unmatched junction bases numbered 6, after V lost 1 base and J lost 5 bases. The CDR3 is 15 amino acids. The assay was immunoSEQ multiplex PCR, and TCRdb's table has in-frame clones only and misses some. The profile shows 35,000 to 55,000 clones, 82% of them singletons. This TCR derives from a woman between 65 and 79 years old with acute or convalescent COVID-19. V and J are TRBV5-1 and TRBJ2-5; the match to TRBD1 covers 9 bases. Sequencing was carried out using peripheral blood. The DNA for the CDR3 is TGCGCCAGCAGCTTGTCGGGACAGGGTATGGAGACCCAGTACTTC. Translated: CASSLSGQGMETQYF.